This entry lists 10 T cell receptor beta chains sequenced from one sample in a study of monozygotic twins with inflammatory bowel disease. TCRdb reprocessed the 5' RACE reads and keeps a single row for each CDR3 protein, giving no DNA. The table for this sample gives roughly 300,000 distinct CDR3 sequences. The sample was blood. The receptors were sampled from a human donor with ulcerative colitis or Crohn's disease, or a healthy co-twin of an affected twin (not recorded which).

The rearrangement joins TRBV9 to TRBJ2-3; TCRdb picks TRBD2, but there is no DNA to check that call. Germline values: CDR1 SGDLS, CDR2 YYNGEE. This CDR3 has 16 amino acids. The CDR3: CASSPGLAGGQDTQYF. Full variable domain (missing parts from reference TRBV9 and TRBJ2-3): DSGVTQTPKHLITATGQRVTLRCSPRSGDLSVYWYQQSLDQGLQFLIQYYNGEERAKGNILERFSAQQFPDLHSELNLSSLELGDSALYFCASSPGLAGGQDTQYFGPGTRLTVL.

The rearrangement links TRBV5-1 to TRBJ1-1. The CDR3 totals 14 residues. Looked up from germline, CDR1 is SGHRS and CDR2 is YFSETQ. The chain's CDR3 is CASSLTRQYEDAFF.

The chain employs TRBV6-1 and TRBJ1-5; TCRdb's assignment of TRBD1 cannot be checked, as there is no DNA. Germline V lookup: CDR1 MNHNS, CDR2 SASEGT. This CDR3 has 14 residues. This chain's CDR3 is CASKFGQGGQPQHF.

The gene calls are TRBV6-2 or TRBV6-3 and TRBJ1-2. Germline-derived CDR1 and CDR2 are MNHEY and SVGEGT. The length of the CDR3 is 11 residues. The CDR3 reads CASSYLYGYTF.

The chain joins TRBV7-2 to TRBJ2-5. The CDR3 is made up of 11 amino acids. Per the germline V gene, CDR1 is SGHTA and CDR2 is FQGNSA. CDR3 loop: CASSIKATQYF.

The chain recombines TRBV10-3 with TRBJ2-7; no DNA is available, so the TRBD2 call from TCRdb remains unchecked. CDR1 ENHRY and CDR2 SYGVKD come from the germline V gene. This CDR3 spans 15 amino acids. The chain's CDR3 is CAIRGTSVGSYEQYF.

This sequence joins TRBV7-9 and TRBJ1-6. The CDR3 has 12 amino acids. Germline V CDR1 and CDR2: SEHNR, FQNEAQ (reference sequence). CDR3: CASSTNNSPLHF.

The V call is TRBV20-1, the J call TRBJ2-3; as DNA is missing, the TRBD2 call by TCRdb cannot be tested. The CDR3 is 14 residues long. Germline CDR1 DFQATT, CDR2 SNEGSKA (reference sequence). CDR3 amino acids: CIALELVGGDTQYF.

This sequence joins TRBV5-1 and TRBJ1-4; TCRdb indicates TRBD1, and absent DNA this call remains unverified. This CDR3 has 14 amino acids. Looked up from germline, CDR1 is SGHRS and CDR2 is YFSETQ. The CDR3 region is CASSPGQGDEKLFF.

The rearrangement joins TRBV19 to TRBJ2-7; TCRdb returns TRBD2, unconfirmable since there is no DNA. Germline-derived CDR1 and CDR2 are LNHDA and SQIVND (reference sequence). The CDR3 spans 17 residues. CDR3 protein: CASSQAGRLAESYEQYF.